This T cell receptor beta chain was captured in a study of TIL therapy for anti-PD-1-resistant metastatic lung cancer. Study-wide points: The cohort had more treatment-naive, never-smoker and oncogene-addicted patients than typical.

Notes on this clone: Its matching antigen is unknown.

Trimming shortened V by 5 bases and J by 4 bases, and 21 bases separated the two germline ends. Germline V lookup: CDR1 SGHTS, CDR2 YDEGEE. CDR3 size: 16 residues. The time point is: pre-treatment sample, taken before nivolumab and TIL therapy. Adults with stage 4 NSCLC were enrolled in a phase I trial. The libraries were made with immunoSEQ v3. The method was immunoSEQ multiplex PCR; TCRdb's version includes in-frame clones alone and lacks a portion of them. This sample has 14,000 to 15,000 clones; about 82% occur once, and the top ten carry about 0.85%. Material: blood, obtained at baseline. The receptor was isolated from a person between 25 and 80 years old with non-small cell lung cancer. The chain links TRBV5-8 to TRBJ2-5; D tentatively reads TRBD1 or TRBD2 (5 bases each). CDR3 bases: TGTGCCAGCAGTTTTGACGGGACGAACCCCAGAGAGACCCAGTACTTC. Its translation: CASSFDGTNPRETQYF.